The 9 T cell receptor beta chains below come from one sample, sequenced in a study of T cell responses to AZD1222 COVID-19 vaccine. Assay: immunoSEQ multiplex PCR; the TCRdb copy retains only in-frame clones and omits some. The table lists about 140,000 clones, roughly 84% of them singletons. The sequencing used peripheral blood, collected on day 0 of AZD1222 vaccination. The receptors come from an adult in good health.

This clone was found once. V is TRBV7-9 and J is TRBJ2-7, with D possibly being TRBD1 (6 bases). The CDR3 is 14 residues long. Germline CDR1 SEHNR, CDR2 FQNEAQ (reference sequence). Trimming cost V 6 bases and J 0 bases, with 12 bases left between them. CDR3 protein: CASRPTGTSYEQYF. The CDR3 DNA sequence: TGTGCCAGCAGACCAACAGGGACCTCCTACGAGCAGTACTTC.

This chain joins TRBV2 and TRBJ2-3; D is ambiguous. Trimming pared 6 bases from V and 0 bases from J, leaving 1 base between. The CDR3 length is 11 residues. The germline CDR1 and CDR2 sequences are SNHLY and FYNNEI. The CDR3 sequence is CASRSTDTQYF. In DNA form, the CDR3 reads TGTGCCAGCAGAAGCACAGATACGCAGTATTTT.

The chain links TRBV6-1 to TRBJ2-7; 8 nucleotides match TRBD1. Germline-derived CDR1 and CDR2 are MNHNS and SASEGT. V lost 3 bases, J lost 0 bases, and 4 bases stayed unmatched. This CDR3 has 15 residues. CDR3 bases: TGTGCCAGCAGTGAGAGACAGGGGTCCTCCTACGAGCAGTACTTC. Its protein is CASSERQGSSYEQYF.

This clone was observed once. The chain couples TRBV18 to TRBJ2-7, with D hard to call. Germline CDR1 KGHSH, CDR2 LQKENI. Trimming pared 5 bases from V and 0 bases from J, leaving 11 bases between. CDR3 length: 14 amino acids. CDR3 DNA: TGTGCCAGCTCAGGGCGTACCTTCTCCTACGAGCAGTACTTC. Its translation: CASSGRTFSYEQYF.

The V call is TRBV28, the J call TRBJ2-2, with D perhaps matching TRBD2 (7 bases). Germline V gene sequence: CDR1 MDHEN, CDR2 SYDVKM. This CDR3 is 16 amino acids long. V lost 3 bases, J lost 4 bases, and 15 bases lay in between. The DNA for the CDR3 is TGTGCCAGCAGTTTTTTTAGGGGAGGGGGCACCGGGGAGCTGTTTTTT. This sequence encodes CASSFFRGGGTGELFF.

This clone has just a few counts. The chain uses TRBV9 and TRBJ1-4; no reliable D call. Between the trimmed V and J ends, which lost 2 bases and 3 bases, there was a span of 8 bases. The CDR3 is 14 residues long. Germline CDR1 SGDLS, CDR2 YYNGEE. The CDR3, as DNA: TGTGCCAGCAGCGTCCAGGCGGCTAATGAAAAACTGTTTTTT. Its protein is CASSVQAANEKLFF.

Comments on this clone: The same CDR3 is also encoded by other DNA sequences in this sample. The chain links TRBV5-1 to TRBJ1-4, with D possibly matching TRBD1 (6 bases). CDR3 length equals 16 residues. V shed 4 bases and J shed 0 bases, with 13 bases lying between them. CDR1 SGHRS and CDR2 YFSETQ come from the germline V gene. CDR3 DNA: TGCGCCAGCAGCCCAGGGACATCCACAACTAATGAAAAACTGTTTTTT. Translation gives CASSPGTSTTNEKLFF.

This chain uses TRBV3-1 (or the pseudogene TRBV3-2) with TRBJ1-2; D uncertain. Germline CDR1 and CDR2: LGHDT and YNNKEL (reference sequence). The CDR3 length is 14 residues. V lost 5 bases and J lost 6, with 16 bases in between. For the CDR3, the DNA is TGTGCCAGCAGCACCTGGGCGGCGGTTAATGGCTACACCTTC. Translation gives CASSTWAAVNGYTF.

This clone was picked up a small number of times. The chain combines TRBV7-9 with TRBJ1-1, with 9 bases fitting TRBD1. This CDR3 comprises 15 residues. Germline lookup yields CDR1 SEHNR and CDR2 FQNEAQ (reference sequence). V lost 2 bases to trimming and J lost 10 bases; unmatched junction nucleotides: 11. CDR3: CASSLTVNRGLGAFF. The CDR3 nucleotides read TGTGCCAGCAGCTTAACGGTGAACAGGGGGCTTGGAGCTTTCTTT.